Shown below are 25 T cell receptor beta chains from a single sample sequenced in a study of blood T cell repertoires in COVID-19. Some clones are missing from TCRdb's copy, which holds only in-frame ones; the method was immunoSEQ multiplex PCR. This sample yields fewer than 250,000 clones, of which about four fifths are seen a single time; around 3.5% belongs to the top ten. Sequenced sample: PBMCs or T cells enriched from blood (not recorded which). All receptors come from a woman between 40 and 50 years old who had been exposed to COVID-19.

The V gene is TRBV5-5, the J gene TRBJ2-7; 9 nucleotides match TRBD1. This CDR3 spans 13 amino acids. After removal of 4 bases from V and 4 bases from J, the junction contained 3 bases not matched to a gene. The germline V gene has CDR1 SGHKS and CDR2 YYEKEE (reference sequence). The CDR3 sequence is CASSPDRGYEQYF. The CDR3 nucleotides read TGTGCCAGCAGCCCTGACAGGGGGTACGAGCAGTACTTC.

The rearrangement links TRBV3-1 (or the pseudogene TRBV3-2) to TRBJ2-2; D possibly corresponds to TRBD2 (6 bases). Germline loops: CDR1 LGHDT, CDR2 YNNKEL (reference sequence). Trimming removed 1 base at V and 4 bases at J, with 19 bases between. The CDR3 spans 18 residues. DNA for the CDR3: TGTGCCAGCAGCCAAGGTCATCCATTCGGGGGAAGCACCGGGGAGCTGTTTTTT. Amino acid sequence: CASSQGHPFGGSTGELFF.

The V call is TRBV5-5, the J call TRBJ2-1; D ambiguous. The CDR3 length is 15 residues. V gave up 0 bases and J gave up 8 bases, with 15 bases separating them. The V gene's germline CDR1 is SGHKS and CDR2 YYEKEE (reference sequence). As DNA, the CDR3 is TGTGCCAGCAGCTTGGAATTCTTCCCCGCGGATGAGCAGTTCTTC. As protein: CASSLEFFPADEQFF.

The rearrangement links TRBV7-9 to TRBJ2-7; D may be TRBD1 (6 bases). Germline CDR1 reads SEHNR; CDR2 reads FQNEAQ (reference sequence). Deletions cut 1 base from V and 2 bases from J, with 12 bases between. CDR3 length: 15 amino acids. CDR3 in DNA: TGTGCCAGCAGCTTAGTTTCCCAGGGGACCTACGAGCAGTACTTC. It encodes CASSLVSQGTYEQYF.

The table lists this clone with a count of one. V gene TRBV18 combines with J gene TRBJ2-1; 10 nucleotides match TRBD1. This CDR3 is built from 14 residues. Germline V gene lookup returns CDR1 KGHSH and CDR2 LQKENI. Trimming took 6 bases from V and 6 from J; bases not matched to a gene: 5. This CDR3 is CASSPRTGGNEQFF. CDR3 in DNA: TGTGCCAGCTCCCCAAGGACAGGGGGCAATGAGCAGTTCTTC.

The chain links TRBV28 to TRBJ1-6; 7 bases align to TRBD1. The CDR3 totals 15 residues. J was trimmed by 6 bases and V by 10 bases; bases with no gene match: 12. The germline V gene has CDR1 MDHEN and CDR2 SYDVKM. CDR3 DNA sequence: TGTGCCACCTCCACCCGGGCAGGGGGTAATTCACCCCTCCACTTT. Its translation: CATSTRAGGNSPLHF.

This clone was detected only once. The chain carries TRBV24-1 and TRBJ1-2, with 7 bases lining up with TRBD1. CDR1 is KGHDR and CDR2 is SFDVKD in the germline V gene. V lost 3 bases to trimming and J lost 0 bases; unmatched junction nucleotides: 9. The CDR3 has 17 amino acids. For the CDR3, the DNA is TGTGCCACCAGTGATCCGGGACAGTCGGGGACTAACTATGGCTACACCTTC. It is translated as CATSDPGQSGTNYGYTF.

In nucleotides, the CDR3 is TGTGCCAGTAGACCCCGCGGCGGGGGGGCCACAGATACGCAGTATTTT. It codes for CASRPRGGGATDTQYF. This sequence joins TRBV19 and TRBJ2-3, with 9 nucleotides matching TRBD2. The ends lost 6 bases at V and 2 bases at J; junction bases unmatched: 9. The germline CDR1 and CDR2 sequences are LNHDA and SQIVND (reference sequence). There are 16 residues in the CDR3.

The chain joins TRBV7-2 to TRBJ1-3; D remains ambiguous. With 6 bases removed from V and 4 bases from J, the gap between germline ends came to 10 bases. The CDR3 totals 13 residues. Germline V gives CDR1 SGHTA, CDR2 FQGNSA. CDR3 protein: CASSNRLGNTIYF. In nucleotides, the CDR3 is TGTGCCAGCAGTAACCGACTCGGAAACACCATATATTTT.

J is TRBJ2-3 and V is TRBV6-6; tentatively, D is TRBD1 (7 bases). V lost 6 bases, J lost 1 base, and 17 bases lay in between. CDR1 and CDR2 (germline): MNHNY, SVGAGI (reference sequence). CDR3 length: 16 residues. The CDR3 nucleotides read TGTGCCAGCAGGGGGATCGGGGGACAGCGCACAGATACGCAGTATTTT. Residues: CASRGIGGQRTDTQYF.

This clone came up once. The chain uses TRBV27 and TRBJ1-5, with TRBD1 identical over 7 bases. CDR1 is MNHEY, CDR2 SMNVEV, per germline (reference sequence). V lost 6 bases and J lost 0; bases outside the gene matches: 5. The CDR3 length is 15 residues. The CDR3: CASRGGQNSNQPQHF. The CDR3 coding sequence is TGTGCCAGCAGAGGGGGACAGAATAGCAATCAGCCCCAGCATTTT.

V usage is TRBV25-1 and J usage is TRBJ1-3; D is unresolved. With 0 bases removed from V and 1 base from J, the gap between germline ends came to 16 bases. This CDR3 is built from 18 residues. Germline V gives CDR1 MGHDK, CDR2 SYGVNS. CDR3 loop: CASSEYWAVGLSGNTIYF. The CDR3 nucleotides are TGTGCCAGCAGTGAATACTGGGCAGTTGGGCTTTCTGGAAACACCATATATTTT.

V usage is TRBV12-3 or TRBV12-4 and J usage is TRBJ2-5, with D possibly being TRBD1 (6 bases). The length of the CDR3 is 13 residues. Trimming shortened V by 3 bases and J by 5 bases, and 10 bases separated the two germline ends. The CDR3: CASSLRGTETQYF. CDR3 DNA: TGTGCCAGCAGTTTGAGGGGGACGGAGACCCAGTACTTC.

This chain uses TRBV18 with TRBJ1-3; no definite D call. Germline V lookup: CDR1 KGHSH, CDR2 LQKENI. Deletions cut 3 bases from V and 0 bases from J, with 12 bases between. This CDR3 region has 16 residues. The CDR3 nucleotides are TGTGCCAGCTCACCTCGGGTTGTGAGCTCTGGAAACACCATATATTTT. This sequence encodes CASSPRVVSSGNTIYF.

The chain employs TRBV6-5 and TRBJ2-1; a weak D match, TRBD2 (7 bases). There are 16 residues in the CDR3. The V gene lost 2 bases and the J gene lost 3 bases, with 14 bases spanning the gap. Germline V gene sequence: CDR1 MNHEY, CDR2 SVGAGI. CDR3: CASSYLRGGYYNEQFF. Written as DNA, the CDR3 is TGTGCCAGCAGTTACCTGAGGGGGGGATACTACAATGAGCAGTTCTTC.

The chain employs TRBV5-8 and TRBJ2-5, with 9 bases lining up with TRBD1. The V segment lost 3 bases and the J segment 2 bases; nucleotides outside the gene matches: 2. The CDR3 runs 14 residues. CDR1 and CDR2 from the germline V gene are SGHTS and YDEGEE. CDR3 region: CASSWTGVQETQYF. The CDR3 DNA follows: TGTGCCAGCAGCTGGACAGGGGTGCAAGAGACCCAGTACTTC. Drawing the rest from reference TRBV5-8 and TRBJ2-5, the complete variable domain is EAGVTQSPTHLIKTRGQQATLRCSPISGHTSVYWYQQALGLGLQFLLWYDEGEERNRGNFPPRFSGRQFPNYSSELNVNALELEDSALYLCASSWTGVQETQYFGPGTRLLVL.

The V and J genes are TRBV27 and TRBJ1-2; D unclear. CDR3 size: 14 residues. Trimming removed 0 bases at V and 4 bases at J, with 9 bases between. Per the germline V gene, CDR1 is MNHEY and CDR2 is SMNVEV (reference sequence). CDR3 in DNA: TGTGCCAGCAGTTTATCTCAAGCGACCTATGGCTACACCTTC. Its protein product is CASSLSQATYGYTF.

The chain couples TRBV18 to TRBJ2-7; 7 nucleotides match TRBD1. CDR3 length: 14 amino acids. V shed 3 bases and J 5 bases; nucleotides not matched to a gene: 7. CDR1 is KGHSH, CDR2 LQKENI, per germline. CDR3 in amino acids: CASSPTGSRDEQYF. In DNA form, the CDR3 reads TGTGCCAGCTCACCGACAGGGAGTCGGGACGAGCAGTACTTC.

V is TRBV5-6 and J is TRBJ2-1, with no clear D. The ends were cut back, 0 bases at V and 0 bases at J, with 4 bases in the middle. Germline CDR1 and CDR2: SGHDT and YYEEEE. This CDR3 has 14 amino acids. The CDR3 DNA is TGTGCCAGCAGCTTGGGGAGCTCCTACAATGAGCAGTTCTTC. Amino acids: CASSLGSSYNEQFF.

This sequence joins TRBV5-4 and TRBJ2-3; 10 bases are a match to TRBD2. CDR3 length: 15 amino acids. V trimming: 3 bases; J trimming: 1 base; junction bases outside the gene matches: 2. The germline CDR1 and CDR2 sequences are SGHNT and YYREEE (reference sequence). CDR3 residues: CASSSGTSGTDTQYF. The CDR3 bases are TGTGCCAGCAGCTCCGGGACTAGCGGCACAGATACGCAGTATTTT.

The CDR3 is CASSGRDREPYVDEQYF. CDR3 bases: TGTGCCAGCAGTGGGCGGGACAGGGAACCTTACGTGGACGAGCAGTACTTC. The chain recombines TRBV2 with TRBJ2-7; 9 bases line up with TRBD1. The CDR3 extends over 17 amino acids. Trimming removed 4 bases from V and 5 bases from J; junction bases left unmatched: 15. The germline V gene has CDR1 SNHLY and CDR2 FYNNEI.

In its sample, this clone was seen once. The rearrangement links TRBV25-1 to TRBJ1-5, with unresolved D. Germline V lookup: CDR1 MGHDK, CDR2 SYGVNS. The CDR3 runs 14 residues. Trimming stripped 7 bases from V and 0 bases from J, with 10 bases between. CDR3: CASTAGNSNQPQHF. Written as DNA, the CDR3 is TGTGCCAGCACTGCGGGGAATAGCAATCAGCCCCAGCATTTT. The whole variable domain, remainder taken from reference TRBV25-1 and TRBJ1-5, is EADIYQTPRYLVIGTGKKITLECSQTMGHDKMYWYQQDPGMELHLIHYSYGVNSTEKGDLSSESTVSRIRTEHFPLTLESARPSHTSQYLCASTAGNSNQPQHFGDGTRLSIL.

The gene calls are TRBV4-1 and TRBJ2-6; TRBD1 agrees at 9 bases. J lost 0 bases, V lost 8 bases, and 5 bases had no gene match. Germline CDR1 MGHRA, CDR2 YSYEKL. The CDR3 has 16 residues. CDR3 amino acids: CASYRGLPSGANVLTF. CDR3 in DNA: TGCGCCAGCTACAGGGGGCTCCCCTCTGGGGCCAACGTCCTGACTTTC.

The V gene is TRBV6-1, the J gene TRBJ2-3; 8 positions match TRBD2. V trimming: 4 bases; J trimming: 2 bases; junction bases outside the gene matches: 8. This CDR3 is built from 16 residues. Germline V gene lookup returns CDR1 MNHNS and CDR2 SASEGT. This chain's CDR3 is CASSVTVAGYTDTQYF. In DNA, the CDR3 is TGTGCCAGCAGTGTTACAGTAGCGGGGTACACAGATACGCAGTATTTT.

This clone was found once. The chain employs TRBV7-3 and TRBJ2-1; 7 bases are a match to TRBD2. J was trimmed by 3 bases and V by 5 bases; bases with no gene match: 7. CDR1 and CDR2 (germline): SGHTA, FQGTGA. The CDR3 is 15 amino acids. The CDR3 DNA reads TGTGCCAGCAGCCCTTCCGCGGGGGTCTACAATGAGCAGTTCTTC. Translating it yields CASSPSAGVYNEQFF.